This section outlines one T cell receptor (beta chain) sequence together with its context. Its cognate antigen is unknown. The data originate from a study of Ad26.COV2.S vaccination and SARS-CoV-2 variants. Germline loops: CDR1 LNHNV, CDR2 YYDKDF (reference sequence). Between the trimmed V and J ends, which lost 0 bases and 3 bases, there was a span of 6 bases. The CDR3 consists of 13 residues. Study conclusions and caveats: Vaccine recipients had higher spike-specific TCR breadth than placebo recipients.

TCRdb keeps only in-frame clones here, not all; method: immunoSEQ multiplex PCR. The repertoire includes around 100,000 clones, about 78% of them detected once, and roughly 17% sits in the top ten. The sequence was obtained from a human donor who had recovered from COVID-19. The genes are TRBV15 and TRBJ2-7; D gene ambiguous. Specimen: peripheral blood, collected after recovery from COVID-19. The DNA of the CDR3 is TGTGCCACCAGCAGAGATTTCGGCTACGAGCAGTACTTC. This codes for CATSRDFGYEQYF. The whole variable domain, remainder taken from reference TRBV15 and TRBJ2-7, is DAMVIQNPRYQVTQFGKPVTLSCSQTLNHNVMYWYQQKSSQAPKLLFHYYDKDFNNEADTPDNFQSRRPNTSFCFLDIRSPGLGDTAMYLCATSRDFGYEQYFGPGTRLTVT.